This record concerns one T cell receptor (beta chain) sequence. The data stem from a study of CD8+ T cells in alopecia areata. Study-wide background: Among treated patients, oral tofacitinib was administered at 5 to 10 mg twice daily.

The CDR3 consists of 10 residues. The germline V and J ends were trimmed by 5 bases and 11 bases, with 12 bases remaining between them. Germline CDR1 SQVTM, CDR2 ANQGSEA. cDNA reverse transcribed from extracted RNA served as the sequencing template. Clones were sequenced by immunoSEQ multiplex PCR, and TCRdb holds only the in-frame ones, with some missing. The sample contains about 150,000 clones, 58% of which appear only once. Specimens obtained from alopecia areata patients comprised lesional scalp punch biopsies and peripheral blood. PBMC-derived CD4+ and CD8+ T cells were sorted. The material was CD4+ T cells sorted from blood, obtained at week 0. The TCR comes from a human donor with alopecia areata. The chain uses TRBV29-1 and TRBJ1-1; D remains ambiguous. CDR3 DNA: TGCAGCGTTTTAACACCAGAGGCTTTCTTT. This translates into CSVLTPEAFF.